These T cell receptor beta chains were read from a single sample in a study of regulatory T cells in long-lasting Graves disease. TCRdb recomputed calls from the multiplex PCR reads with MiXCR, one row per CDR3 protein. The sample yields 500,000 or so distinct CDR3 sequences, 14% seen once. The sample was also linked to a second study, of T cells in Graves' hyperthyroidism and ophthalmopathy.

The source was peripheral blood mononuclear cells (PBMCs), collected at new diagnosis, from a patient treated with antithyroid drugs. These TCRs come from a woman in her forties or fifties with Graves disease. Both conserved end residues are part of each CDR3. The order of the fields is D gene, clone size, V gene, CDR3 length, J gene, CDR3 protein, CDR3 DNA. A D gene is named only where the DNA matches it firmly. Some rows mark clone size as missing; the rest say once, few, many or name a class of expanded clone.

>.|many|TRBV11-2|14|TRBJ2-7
CASSFGRGSYEQYF
TGTGCCAGCAGCTTTGGCAGGGGCTCCTACGAGCAGTACTTC
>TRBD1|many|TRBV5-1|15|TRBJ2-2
CASSPSPTGVGELFF
TGCGCCAGCAGCCCATCACCTACAGGGGTCGGGGAGCTGTTTTTT
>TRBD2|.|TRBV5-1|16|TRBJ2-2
CASSEPGLAGTGELFF
TGCGCCAGCAGCGAACCGGGACTAGCGGGTACCGGGGAGCTGTTTTTT
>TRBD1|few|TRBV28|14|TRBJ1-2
CASISGQGATGYTF
TGTGCCAGCATTTCCGGACAGGGGGCCACTGGCTACACCTTC
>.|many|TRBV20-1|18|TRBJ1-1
CSALEFGSVRGLNTEAFF
TGCAGTGCCCTAGAGTTCGGTTCGGTCAGGGGATTGAACACTGAAGCTTTCTTT
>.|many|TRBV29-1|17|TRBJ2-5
CSVEEQPPRGLIETQYF
TGCAGCGTTGAAGAACAACCTCCCCGGGGGCTAATCGAGACCCAGTACTTC
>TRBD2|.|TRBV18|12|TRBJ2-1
CASSPTSGEQFF
TGTGCCAGCTCGCCGACTAGCGGGGAGCAGTTCTTC
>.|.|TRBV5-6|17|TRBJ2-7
CASSFSVSETGIYEQYF
TGTGCCAGCAGCTTTAGTGTTTCCGAGACCGGGATTTACGAGCAGTACTTC
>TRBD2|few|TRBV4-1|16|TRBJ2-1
CASSQLAGGGYNEQFF
TGCGCCAGCAGCCAATTAGCGGGAGGGGGGTACAATGAGCAGTTCTTC
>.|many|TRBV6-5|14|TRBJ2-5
CASSYSGGQETQYF
TGTGCCAGCAGTTACTCCGGAGGGCAAGAGACCCAGTACTTC
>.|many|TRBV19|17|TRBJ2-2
CASSRSAGTPNTGELFF
TGTGCCAGTAGTCGATCCGCCGGGACCCCGAACACCGGGGAGCTGTTTTTT
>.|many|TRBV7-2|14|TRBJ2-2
CASSPFRGKVELFF
TGTGCCAGCAGCCCGTTCCGCGGGAAAGTTGAGCTGTTTTTT
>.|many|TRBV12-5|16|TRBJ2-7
CASGSRGTVLAYEQYF
TGTGCTAGTGGTTCCCGGGGGACAGTCCTCGCCTACGAGCAGTACTTC
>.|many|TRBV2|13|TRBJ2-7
CASTEGQGYEQYF
TGTGCCAGCACGGAGGGGCAGGGATACGAGCAGTACTTC
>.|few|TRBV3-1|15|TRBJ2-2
CASSQGSDRAGELFF
TGTGCCAGCAGCCAAGGTTCGGATAGAGCCGGGGAGCTGTTTTTT